The next 3 T cell receptor beta chains were all read from a single sample in a study of T cell changes during pregnancy in multiple sclerosis. The repertoire was sequenced with immunoSEQ multiplex PCR; TCRdb's copy has only in-frame clones and lacks some. The sample holds approximately 40,000 clones, more than 70% seen once. This material consisted of CD4+ T cells from peripheral blood mononuclear cells, taken in the first trimester of pregnancy. These receptors all stem from a female donor with multiple sclerosis, enrolled in a pregnancy study.

J is TRBJ2-1 and V is TRBV19; perhaps TRBD1 as D (7 bases). This CDR3 has 18 residues. Germline V CDR1 and CDR2: LNHDA, SQIVND (reference sequence). Trimming cost V 3 bases and J 0 bases, with 18 bases left between them. CDR3 bases: TGTGCCAGTAGTATTCGGGGGACAGACTGGGGCTCCTACAATGAGCAGTTCTTC. It codes for CASSIRGTDWGSYNEQFF.

V gene TRBV6-1 combines with J gene TRBJ1-5, with TRBD1 as a possible D gene (5 bases). This CDR3 contains 14 residues. Germline assignment: CDR1 MNHNS and CDR2 SASEGT. Trimming removed 6 bases at V and 3 bases at J, with 12 bases between. CDR3 residues: CASRGQGDNQPQHF. The CDR3, as DNA: TGTGCCAGCAGAGGGCAGGGTGACAATCAGCCCCAGCATTTT.

The chain couples TRBV29-1 to TRBJ1-2; D gene uncertain. CDR3 size: 11 residues. The V gene lost 7 bases and the J gene lost 4 bases, with 10 bases spanning the gap. CDR1 is SQVTM, CDR2 ANQGSEA, per germline. CDR3 nucleotides: TGCAGCGCCCGGAGTAGCTATGGCTACACCTTC. Translation gives CSARSSYGYTF.